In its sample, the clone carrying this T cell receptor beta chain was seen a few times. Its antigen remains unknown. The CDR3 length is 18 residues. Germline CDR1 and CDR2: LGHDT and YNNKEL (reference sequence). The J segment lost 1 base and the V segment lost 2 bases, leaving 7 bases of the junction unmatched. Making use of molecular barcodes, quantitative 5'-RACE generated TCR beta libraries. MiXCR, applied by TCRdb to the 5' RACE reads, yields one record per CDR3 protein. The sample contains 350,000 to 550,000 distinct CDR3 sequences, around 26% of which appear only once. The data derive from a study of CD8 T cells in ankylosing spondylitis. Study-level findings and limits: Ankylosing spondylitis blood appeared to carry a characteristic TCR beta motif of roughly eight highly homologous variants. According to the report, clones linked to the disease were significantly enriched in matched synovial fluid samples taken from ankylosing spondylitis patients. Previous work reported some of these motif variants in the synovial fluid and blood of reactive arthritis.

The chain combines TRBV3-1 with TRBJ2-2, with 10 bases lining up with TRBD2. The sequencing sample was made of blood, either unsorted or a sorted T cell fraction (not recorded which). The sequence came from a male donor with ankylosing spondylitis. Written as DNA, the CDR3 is TGTGCCAGCAGCCAAACCAGCGGGAGGGCCCGGAACACCGGGGAGCTGTTTTTT. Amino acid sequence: CASSQTSGRARNTGELFF.